Listed below are T cell receptor beta chains from one sample, sequenced in a study of cytotoxic CD8 clonotypes in ibrutinib-treated CLL. Profiling relied on immunoSEQ multiplex PCR, and the TCRdb table lists in-frame clones only, not all of them. The sample carries about 120,000 clones, 45% to 65% recorded once. This material consisted of PBMCs, taken after 24 months of ibrutinib treatment. These receptors all stem from a human donor with chronic lymphocytic leukemia. The CDR3 runs from the conserved cysteine through the conserved F or W. The D gene is left open where the match is weak. Expanded clones get a size class; other rows say once, few or many, or leave the size out.

D	J	V	size	CDR3	DNA
NA	TRBJ2-2	TRBV2	few	CASSVGDTGELFF	TGTGCCAGCAGTGTAGGAGACACCGGGGAGCTGTTTTTT
TRBD2	TRBJ2-7	TRBV5-1	NA	CASSFNGLALAADEQYF	TGCGCCAGCAGCTTTAATGGACTAGCGTTGGCAGCAGACGAGCAGTACTTC
NA	TRBJ2-1	TRBV29-1	NA	CSVTSYNEQFF	TGCAGCGTTACAAGCTACAATGAGCAGTTCTTC
NA	TRBJ2-5	TRBV5-1	NA	CASSTSGVQETQYF	TGCGCCAGCAGCACGTCCGGGGTCCAAGAGACCCAGTACTTC
NA	TRBJ1-2	TRBV5-1	NA	CASSPGGADYGYTF	TGCGCCAGCAGCCCTGGAGGGGCAGATTATGGCTACACCTTC
TRBD1	TRBJ1-1	TRBV29-1	NA	CSVEDRSEAFF	TGCAGCGTGGAGGACAGGTCTGAAGCTTTCTTT
TRBD2	TRBJ2-1	TRBV5-4	few	CASSLAAGAVYNEQFF	TGTGCCAGCAGCTTGGCGGCGGGAGCGGTCTACAATGAGCAGTTCTTC
NA	TRBJ2-3	TRBV11-3	NA	CASSLGLVSTDTQYF	TGTGCCAGCAGCTTAGGCCTAGTGAGCACAGATACGCAGTATTTT
NA	TRBJ1-1	TRBV11-2	NA	CASSLRPGGMNTEAFF	TGTGCCAGCAGTTTACGACCCGGAGGGATGAACACTGAAGCTTTCTTT
NA	TRBJ2-5	TRBV9	NA	CASSHDTRITETQYF	TGTGCCAGCAGCCACGATACAAGGATAACGGAGACCCAGTACTTC
NA	TRBJ1-4	TRBV7-6	few	CASSSGDSGNEKLFF	TGTGCCAGCAGCTCTGGAGACAGCGGTAATGAAAAACTGTTTTTT
TRBD2	TRBJ2-3	TRBV4-3	NA	CASSQSLAGADTQYF	TGCGCCAGCAGCCAAAGTCTAGCGGGGGCCGATACGCAGTATTTT
TRBD2	TRBJ2-3	TRBV27	many	CASSQAGDTDTQYF	TGTGCCAGCAGTCAAGCGGGGGACACAGATACGCAGTATTTT
NA	TRBJ2-1	TRBV6-5	NA	CASTLPGGYEQFF	TGTGCCAGCACCCTGCCTGGGGGCTACGAGCAGTTCTTC
NA	TRBJ2-1	TRBV5-1	NA	CASSLGSEQFF	TGCGCCAGCAGCTTGGGATCTGAGCAGTTCTTC
TRBD2	TRBJ2-7	TRBV6-6	NA	CASSSLAASYEQYF	TGTGCCAGCAGTTCGCTAGCGGCTTCCTACGAGCAGTACTTC
NA	TRBJ2-1	TRBV18	NA	CASSPKSDSYNEQFF	TGTGCCAGCTCACCAAAGTCCGATTCCTACAATGAGCAGTTCTTC
NA	TRBJ2-5	TRBV7-3	NA	CASSLTSSLGETQYF	TGTGCCAGCAGCTTAACCTCCTCCCTGGGGGAGACCCAGTACTTC
NA	TRBJ2-7	TRBV30	NA	CAWSVGGTSYEQYF	TGTGCCTGGAGTGTCGGCGGTACCTCCTACGAGCAGTACTTC
NA	TRBJ1-1	TRBV27	NA	CASRSLVQGEAFF	TGTGCCAGCAGAAGTTTAGTACAGGGTGAAGCTTTCTTT
NA	TRBJ1-2	TRBV6-5	NA	CAAERPGINYGYTF	TGTGCCGCTGAGAGACCGGGGATAAACTATGGCTACACCTTC
NA	TRBJ2-3	TRBV29-1	NA	CSGGLQGDTQYF	TGCAGCGGCGGCCTTCAGGGGGATACGCAGTATTTT
NA	TRBJ2-5	TRBV30	NA	CAWTVFEGGTQYF	TGTGCCTGGACTGTCTTCGAAGGGGGGACCCAGTACTTC
NA	TRBJ2-3	TRBV13	NA	CASSLGYSSTDTQYF	TGTGCCAGCAGCTTAGGGTACAGTAGCACAGATACGCAGTATTTT
NA	TRBJ1-4	TRBV5-1	NA	CASKEHRNEKLFF	TGCGCCAGCAAGGAACACCGTAATGAAAAACTGTTTTTT
NA	TRBJ1-6	TRBV11-3	NA	CASKGGGNSPLHF	TGTGCCAGCAAAGGGGGGGGAAATTCACCCCTCCACTTT
TRBD1	TRBJ2-5	TRBV11-3	NA	CASSPGTGEAQETQYF	TGTGCCAGCAGCCCGGGGACAGGGGAAGCCCAAGAGACCCAGTACTTC
NA	TRBJ2-3	TRBV27	few	CASSPMVGSTDTQYF	TGTGCCAGCAGCCCAATGGTCGGTTCCACAGATACGCAGTATTTT
NA	TRBJ2-5	TRBV18	once	CASSLPNQETQYF	TGTGCCAGCTCACTACCCAACCAAGAGACCCAGTACTTC
NA	TRBJ2-1	TRBV29-1	few	CSALVASEEQFF	TGCAGCGCGTTAGTCGCGTCGGAAGAGCAGTTCTTC
NA	TRBJ1-5	TRBV2	NA	CASSEDGLINQPQHF	TGTGCCAGCAGTGAAGATGGGTTAATCAATCAGCCCCAGCATTTT
NA	TRBJ2-6	TRBV19	NA	CASSIQGTSSGANVLTF	TGTGCCAGTAGTATACAGGGGACGAGCTCTGGGGCCAACGTCCTGACTTTC
TRBD2	TRBJ2-1	TRBV30	NA	CAWSLAASSSYNEQFF	TGTGCCTGGAGCCTAGCGGCTTCGAGCTCCTACAATGAGCAGTTCTTC